This entry lists 6 T cell receptor beta chains sequenced from one sample in a study of blood T cell repertoires in COVID-19. TCRdb's table, derived via immunoSEQ multiplex PCR, lists solely in-frame clones and lacks some. The table includes about 71,000 clones, roughly 80% detected once. Sequencing used peripheral blood. The receptor set was obtained from a man between 65 and 80 years old with acute or convalescent COVID-19.

The chain links TRBV29-1 to TRBJ1-1, with no clear D. The V end lost 4 bases, the J end lost 4 bases, and 7 bases lay between the germline ends. Germline values: CDR1 SQVTM, CDR2 ANQGSEA. The CDR3 extends over 11 amino acids. The CDR3 region has the DNA TGCAGCGTTGTCTATATCACTGAAGCTTTCTTT. Amino acids: CSVVYITEAFF.

The chain recombines TRBV10-3 with TRBJ1-4; D gene uncertain. Germline loops: CDR1 ENHRY, CDR2 SYGVKD. V lost 0 bases to trimming and J lost 12 bases, with 11 bases between them. The CDR3 length is 13 residues. The CDR3 loop reads CAISESTGYELFF. The CDR3 DNA reads TGTGCCATCAGTGAGTCGACGGGGTACGAACTGTTTTTT.

This clone was seen more than once but under ten times. The chain has TRBV6-1 and TRBJ1-1, with a weak D call TRBD1 (5 bases). Trimming took off 3 bases at V and 0 bases at J, with 11 bases between the two ends. This CDR3 is 15 amino acids long. Germline values: CDR1 MNHNS, CDR2 SASEGT. This CDR3 is CASSDPRTLNTEAFF. DNA for the CDR3: TGTGCCAGCAGTGATCCTCGGACACTGAACACTGAAGCTTTCTTT.

V and J are TRBV10-2 and TRBJ1-1, with a tentative D call TRBD1 (5 bases). Germline V gene lookup returns CDR1 WSHSY and CDR2 SAAADI. The V and J ends lost 7 bases and 0 bases respectively, with 12 bases between them. This CDR3 contains 14 residues. DNA of the CDR3: TGCGCCAGCACGGAGCCAGGGCTGAACACTGAAGCTTTCTTT. Translated, it gives CASTEPGLNTEAFF.

V gene TRBV5-1 combines with J gene TRBJ2-1, with 16 bases aligning to TRBD2. Germline CDR1 and CDR2: SGHRS and YFSETQ. The CDR3 totals 19 residues. Unmatched junction bases numbered 8, after V lost 0 bases and J lost 5 bases. The CDR3 spells CASSLAMAGTSGRDNEQFF. CDR3 DNA sequence: TGCGCCAGCAGCTTGGCTATGGCAGGGACTAGCGGGAGGGACAATGAGCAGTTCTTC.

The chain couples TRBV6-5 to TRBJ1-1, with D possibly TRBD1 on 5 matching bases. Germline V gene data show CDR1 as MNHEY and CDR2 as SVGAGI. V gave up 7 bases and J gave up 7 bases, with 16 bases separating them. The CDR3 runs to 13 residues. The CDR3 DNA reads as TGTGCCAGCACCCTCCTCAGGGAAGATGAAGCTTTCTTT. As protein: CASTLLREDEAFF.